The source of this TCR beta chain is a study of CD8 T cells in Susac syndrome. Note on this clonotype: Its target is not known.

Germline V gene data show CDR1 as MGHDK and CDR2 as SYGVNS. There are 12 residues in the CDR3. The ends were cut back, 5 bases at V and 7 bases at J, with 8 bases in the middle. The RNA input was roughly 0.45 to 1 ug, and it was reverse transcribed with random hexamers. With immunoSEQ multiplex PCR, TCR beta CDR3 was amplified across 54 Vbeta and 13 Jbeta. TCRdb reanalysed the immunoSEQ multiplex PCR reads using MiXCR and keeps one entry per CDR3 protein. Of roughly 200,000 distinct CDR3 sequences listed, just under 95% were seen once; the top ten hold about 0.1%. General observations from the study: The study acknowledged a relatively small number of individuals in its TCR sequencing and HLA analysis.

The T cells that were sequenced for TCR beta were CD8+ and CD4+ cells from blood. FACS was used to enrich TEMRA cells, whereas the CD8+ and CD4+ T cells were obtained by negative isolation. The V gene is TRBV25-1, the J gene TRBJ1-4; D unresolved. The sequence came from a human donor in good health. Sequencing used CD4+ T cells from PBMCs. This chain's CDR3 is CASSPSGEKLFF. The CDR3 bases are TGTGCCAGCAGTCCAAGCGGTGAAAAACTGTTTTTT.